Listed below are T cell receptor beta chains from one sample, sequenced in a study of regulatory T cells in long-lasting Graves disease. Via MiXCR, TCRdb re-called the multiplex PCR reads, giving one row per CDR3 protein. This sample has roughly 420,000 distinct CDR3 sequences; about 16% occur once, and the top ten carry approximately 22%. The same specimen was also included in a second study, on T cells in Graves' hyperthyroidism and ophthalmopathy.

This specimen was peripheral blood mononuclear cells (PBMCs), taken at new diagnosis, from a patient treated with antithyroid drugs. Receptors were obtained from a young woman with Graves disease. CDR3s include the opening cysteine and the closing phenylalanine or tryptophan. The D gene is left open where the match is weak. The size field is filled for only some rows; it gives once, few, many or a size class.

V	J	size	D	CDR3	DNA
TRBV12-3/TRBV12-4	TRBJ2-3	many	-	CASTKDGTSTDTQYF	TGTGCCAGCACCAAGGACGGAACTAGCACAGATACGCAGTATTTT
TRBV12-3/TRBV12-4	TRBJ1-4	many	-	CASSSFSEKLFF	TGTGCCAGCAGTTCCTTTAGTGAAAAACTGTTTTTT
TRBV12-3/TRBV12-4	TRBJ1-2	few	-	CASSLRAGGYTF	TGTGCCAGCAGTTTAAGGGCGGGCGGCTACACCTTC
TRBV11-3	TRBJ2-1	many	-	CASSSGDLDEQFF	TGTGCCAGCAGCTCTGGGGATCTCGATGAGCAGTTCTTC
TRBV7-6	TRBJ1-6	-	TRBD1	CASAAGPGGAKNSPLHF	TGTGCCAGCGCTGCCGGCCCAGGGGGCGCTAAAAATTCACCCCTCCACTTT
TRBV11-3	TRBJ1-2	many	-	CASSLTTDGYGYTF	TGTGCCAGCAGCTTGACGACGGATGGCTATGGCTACACCTTC
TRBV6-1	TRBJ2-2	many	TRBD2	CASINGLVGPGELFF	TGTGCCAGCATCAACGGACTAGTCGGTCCCGGGGAGCTGTTTTTT
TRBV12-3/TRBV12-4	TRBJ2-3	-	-	CASSHSGADTQYF	TGTGCCAGCAGTCACTCAGGGGCAGATACGCAGTATTTT
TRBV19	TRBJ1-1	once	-	CASQGPYTEAFF	TGTGCCAGTCAGGGACCGTACACTGAAGCTTTCTTT
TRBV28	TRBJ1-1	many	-	CASSATGTEAFF	TGTGCCAGCAGCGCCACGGGGACTGAAGCTTTCTTT
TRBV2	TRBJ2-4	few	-	CASSADTLGAKNIQYF	TGTGCCAGCAGTGCCGACACCCTGGGGGCCAAAAACATTCAGTACTTC
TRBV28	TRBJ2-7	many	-	CASRRMPAGYEQYF	TGTGCCAGCCGCCGGATGCCAGCAGGGTACGAGCAGTACTTC
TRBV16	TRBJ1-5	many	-	CASSPRQTDQPQHF	TGTGCCAGCAGCCCTAGACAGACCGATCAGCCCCAGCATTTT
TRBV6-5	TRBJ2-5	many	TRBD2	CASSYFTSGHQETQYF	TGTGCCAGCAGTTACTTCACTAGCGGACACCAAGAGACCCAGTACTTC
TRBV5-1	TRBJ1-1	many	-	CASSQDGLGNTEAFF	TGCGCCAGCAGTCAGGACGGGCTAGGGAACACTGAAGCTTTCTTT
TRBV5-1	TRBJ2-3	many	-	CASSSTPISTDTQYF	TGCGCCAGCAGCTCAACCCCTATATCCACAGATACGCAGTATTTT
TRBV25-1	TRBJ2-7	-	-	CASSYLGGQTYEQYF	TGTGCCAGCAGCTATCTGGGGGGCCAGACCTACGAGCAGTACTTC
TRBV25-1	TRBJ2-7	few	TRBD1	CASSEYGQGYEQYF	TGTGCCAGCAGTGAATACGGACAGGGGTACGAGCAGTACTTC
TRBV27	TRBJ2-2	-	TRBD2	CASSPGLAGVANTGELFF	TGTGCCAGCAGCCCGGGACTAGCGGGAGTCGCGAACACCGGGGAGCTGTTTTTT
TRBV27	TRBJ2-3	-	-	CASSSRGAGTDTQYF	TGTGCCAGCAGTTCAAGGGGGGCTGGCACAGATACGCAGTATTTT
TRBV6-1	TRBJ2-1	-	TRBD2	CASSSPSGRNQIYNEQFF	TGTGCCAGCAGCTCTCCCAGCGGGAGGAATCAGATATACAATGAGCAGTTCTTC
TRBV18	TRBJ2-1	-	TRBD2	CASSPPSSGSSYNEQFF	TGTGCCAGCTCACCACCGTCTAGCGGTAGCTCCTACAATGAGCAGTTCTTC
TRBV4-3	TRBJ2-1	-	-	CASSQAPAGSFDEQFF	TGCGCCAGCAGCCAAGCCCCGGCAGGGAGTTTTGACGAGCAGTTCTTC
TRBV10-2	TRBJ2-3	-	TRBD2	CATLAGVGDTQYF	TGCGCCACCTTAGCGGGAGTGGGAGATACGCAGTATTTT
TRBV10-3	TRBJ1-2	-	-	CAIREGREDGYTF	TGTGCCATCAGGGAGGGTAGGGAGGATGGCTACACCTTC
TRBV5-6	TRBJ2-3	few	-	CASSLALAFTDTQYF	TGTGCCAGCAGCTTGGCACTAGCCTTCACAGATACGCAGTATTTT
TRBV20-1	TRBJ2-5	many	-	CSATRQAINQETQYF	TGCAGTGCTACCCGACAGGCGATTAACCAAGAGACCCAGTACTTC
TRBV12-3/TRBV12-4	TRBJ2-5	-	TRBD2	CATSLAGGQETQYF	TGTGCCACCTCACTAGCGGGAGGGCAAGAGACCCAGTACTTC
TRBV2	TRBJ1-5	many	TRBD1	CASSARGTSNQPQHF	TGTGCCAGCAGTGCCAGGGGGACTAGCAATCAGCCCCAGCATTTT
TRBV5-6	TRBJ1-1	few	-	CASSSTNLGRAFF	TGTGCCAGCAGCTCGACTAACCTCGGGCGAGCTTTCTTT
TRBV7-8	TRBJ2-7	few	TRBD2	CASIQGSLAGVFEQYF	TGTGCCAGCATCCAAGGGAGCCTAGCGGGAGTGTTCGAGCAGTACTTC
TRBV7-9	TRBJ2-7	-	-	CASSLALARYEQYF	TGTGCCAGCAGCTTAGCGCTAGCACGCTACGAGCAGTACTTC
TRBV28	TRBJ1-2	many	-	CASSSSDSPYGYTF	-
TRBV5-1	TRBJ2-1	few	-	CASSVDGAYNEQFF	TGCGCCAGCAGTGTGGACGGAGCCTACAATGAGCAGTTCTTC
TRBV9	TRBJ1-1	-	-	CASGVGVGGSEAFF	TGTGCCAGCGGCGTAGGGGTAGGAGGGTCTGAAGCTTTCTTT